This is a list of T cell receptor beta chains from one sample in a study of long-term antiretroviral therapy in people with HIV. Measured with immunoSEQ multiplex PCR; TCRdb has only the in-frame clones, and not every one. The sample consists of approximately 19,000 clones, roughly 89% of them appearing once. Sequencing used unsorted PBMCs, obtained 2.1 years after starting antiretroviral therapy. These receptors were collected from a young man with HIV. CDR3s include the opening cysteine and the closing phenylalanine or tryptophan. A D gene is named only where the DNA matches it firmly. Clone sizes are given selectively: once, few, many, or a class where the clone is expanded.

j_call v_call clone_size d_call cdr3_nt cdr3_aa
TRBJ2-7 TRBV29-1 NA NA TGCAGCGTTGAAGATCCGAGAAGCGAGCAGTACTTC CSVEDPRSEQYF
TRBJ2-1 TRBV6-1 once NA TGTGCCAGCCTGGGACAACTAAGCTCCTACAATGAGCAGTTCTTC CASLGQLSSYNEQFF
TRBJ2-7 TRBV6-6 NA NA TGTGCCAGCGAGGAATCCCCCTTACACTACGAGCAGTACTTC CASEESPLHYEQYF
TRBJ1-1 TRBV10-2 NA NA TGCGCCAGCAGTGAACGGCGGAACACTGAAGCTTTCTTT CASSERRNTEAFF
TRBJ1-2 TRBV27 NA NA TGTGCCAGCAGTAACAGGGAAAGTGGTGGCTACACCTTC CASSNRESGGYTF
TRBJ1-1 TRBV30 NA NA TGTGCCTGGAGTGTTGGTGAGAACACTGAAGCTTTCTTT CAWSVGENTEAFF
TRBJ1-1 TRBV18 NA NA TGTGCCAGCTCACCAAAAACCTTGAACACTGAAGCTTTCTTT CASSPKTLNTEAFF
TRBJ2-7 TRBV4-1 few NA TGCGCCAGCAGCCAAACTTCCCTGGTCGACGAGCAGTACTTC CASSQTSLVDEQYF
TRBJ1-1 TRBV2 NA NA TGTGCCAGCAGTGGGGGGCCTTACACTGAAGCTTTCTTT CASSGGPYTEAFF
TRBJ2-7 TRBV27 NA TRBD1 TGTGCCAGCAGTTGGCCTGACAGGGGCGAGCAGTACTTC CASSWPDRGEQYF
TRBJ2-5 TRBV25-1 NA NA TGTGCCAGCAGTGTATCCGAGTTTCACGAGACCCAGTACTTC CASSVSEFHETQYF
TRBJ1-5 TRBV19 NA NA TGTGCCAGCTCAGGGCAGGGCCCCTTGGGCAATCAGCCCCAGCATTTT CASSGQGPLGNQPQHF
TRBJ2-7 TRBV11-2 NA NA TGTGCCAGCAGCCTCTCACAGGGAGCGGTCCGCTACGAGCAGTACTTC CASSLSQGAVRYEQYF
TRBJ1-3 TRBV5-1 NA NA TGCGCCAGCAGCTTGGTGGGGCGCGGAACTAACACCATATATTTT CASSLVGRGTNTIYF
TRBJ2-3 TRBV5-1 NA TRBD2 TGCGCCAGCAGCTTGGCCAGCGGGGGCACAGATACGCAGTATTTT CASSLASGGTDTQYF
TRBJ2-7 TRBV27 NA TRBD1 TGTGCCAGCAGCCCCAGGGGGCTGACGGGCGAGCAGTACTTC CASSPRGLTGEQYF
TRBJ1-2 TRBV6-5 NA TRBD1 TGTGCCAGCAGGAGACGGGACAGGGATGGCTACACCTTC CASRRRDRDGYTF
TRBJ1-5 TRBV5-4 NA NA TGTGCCAGCAGCTCCCGGGTGGGGAATCAGCCCCAGCATTTT CASSSRVGNQPQHF
TRBJ1-3 TRBV7-3 NA TRBD1 TGTGCCAGCAGCTTAACCGGACAGGGGGGAAACACCATATATTTT CASSLTGQGGNTIYF
TRBJ2-7 TRBV7-9 few NA TGTGCCAGCAGCGCGGAGGAGGGTTTCTCCTACGAGCAGTACTTC CASSAEEGFSYEQYF
TRBJ1-2 TRBV5-6 NA TRBD1 TGTGCCAGCAGCTTGCCGACAGGGCGTTATGGCTACACCTTC CASSLPTGRYGYTF
TRBJ1-5 TRBV9 NA NA TGTGCCAGCAGCGTAGGGGCAGACAATCAGCCCCAGCATTTT CASSVGADNQPQHF
TRBJ1-1 TRBV10-3 NA NA TGTGCCATCAGCGGGTCGGCTCTAAACACTGAAGCTTTCTTT CAISGSALNTEAFF
TRBJ1-2 TRBV6-4 NA NA TGTGCCAGCAGGCCCACAGAATCCGATGGCTACACCTTC CASRPTESDGYTF
TRBJ2-7 TRBV7-9 NA NA TGTGCCAGCAGCCCGGCGTCCGGTGGCAGGGGGGAATACGAGCAGTACTTC CASSPASGGRGEYEQYF
TRBJ1-1 TRBV7-9 NA TRBD1 TGTGCCAGCAGCTCAGGGGGAGTTCTCACTGAAGCTTTCTTT CASSSGGVLTEAFF
TRBJ2-5 TRBV4-2 NA NA TGTGCCAGCAGCCTAATAGACGGTAATCAAGAGACCCAGTACTTC CASSLIDGNQETQYF
TRBJ1-5 TRBV2 NA TRBD1 TGTGCCAGCAGCTCTGACAGGGGGTCGCCCCAGCATTTT CASSSDRGSPQHF
TRBJ1-2 TRBV5-6 once NA TGTGCCAGCAGCTCGCCCGACCGATTTAACTATGGCTACACCTTC CASSSPDRFNYGYTF
TRBJ1-4 TRBV13 once NA TGTGCCAGCAGCTTAGTGTCTGGGGGAAAACTGTTTTTT CASSLVSGGKLFF
TRBJ1-5 TRBV10-3 NA NA TGTGCCATCAAACTAGGGGAGGTTCAGCCCCAGCATTTT CAIKLGEVQPQHF
TRBJ1-2 TRBV19 NA NA TGTGCCAGTAGTATGGGCTCGAGGGGGGTCGGACCCCACTATGGCTACACCTTC CASSMGSRGVGPHYGYTF
TRBJ1-5 TRBV19 NA NA TGTGCCAGTAGTTTGGACAGCAGAAATCAGCCCCAGCATTTT CASSLDSRNQPQHF
TRBJ2-7 TRBV7-9 NA NA TGTGCCAGCAGCTCGAGTACAGAGTACGAGCAGTACTTC CASSSSTEYEQYF
TRBJ1-1 TRBV7-9 NA NA TGTGCCAGCAGCTTCGACGTGGACACTGAAGCTTTCTTT CASSFDVDTEAFF
TRBJ1-4 TRBV7-8 NA NA TGTGCCAGCAGCTTAAGAAGGGCAGCGAGGCACGAAAAACTGTTTTTT CASSLRRAARHEKLFF
TRBJ2-6 TRBV19 NA NA TGTGCCAGCCACCTTCCTGGGGCCAACGTCCTGACTTTC CASHLPGANVLTF
TRBJ1-1 TRBV30 NA NA TGTGCCTGGAGCCAGGGGAACACTGAAGCTTTCTTT CAWSQGNTEAFF
TRBJ2-5 TRBV5-4 NA NA TGTGCCAGCAGCTCCGGAGAGACCCAGTACTTC CASSSGETQYF
TRBJ1-2 TRBV29-1 few NA TGCAGCGTTGAAGATTCTCTTCGACAGAACTATGGCTACACCTTC CSVEDSLRQNYGYTF
TRBJ2-5 TRBV5-1 NA NA TGCGCCAGCAGCTCGCAAGAGACCCAGTACTTC CASSSQETQYF
TRBJ2-2 TRBV10-1 NA NA TGCGCCAGCAGTGAAAAGGGACTGAACACCGGGGAGCTGTTTTTT CASSEKGLNTGELFF
TRBJ1-3 TRBV2 NA NA TGTGCCAGCAGTCACCTCCGACGAAACACCATATATTTT CASSHLRRNTIYF
TRBJ2-7 TRBV7-6 few NA TGTGCCAGCAGCCCTCAGGGGCCGCGATACGAGCAGTACTTC CASSPQGPRYEQYF
TRBJ2-3 TRBV5-4 NA NA TGTGCCTCCCAGGGGGGCCCCCACACAGATACGCAGTATTTT CASQGGPHTDTQYF
TRBJ1-5 TRBV2 NA NA TGTGCCAGCGCGATCGGCCCGGGGCAGCCCCAGCATTTT CASAIGPGQPQHF
TRBJ1-2 TRBV6-5 NA NA TGTGCCAGCAGTTACTCGTCAGGGGATGGCTACACCTTC CASSYSSGDGYTF
TRBJ2-7 TRBV7-9 NA NA TGTGCCAGCAGCCCACGGCGGACAAAACCCTACGAGCAGTACTTC CASSPRRTKPYEQYF
TRBJ2-5 TRBV23-1 NA NA TGCGCCAGCAGTCAACAGTTCCAAGAGACCCAGTACTTC CASSQQFQETQYF
TRBJ1-6 TRBV9 once NA TGTGCCAGCAGCGTAGGCAACCGGGGCACCTCCTATAATTCACCCCTCCACTTT CASSVGNRGTSYNSPLHF
TRBJ1-4 TRBV7-2 NA TRBD1 TGTGCCAGCAGCCCTTGGGACAGGGGAGTTGCAACTAATGAAAAACTGTTTTTT CASSPWDRGVATNEKLFF
TRBJ1-2 TRBV27 NA NA TGTGCCAGCAGTTCAGGCCGGGGCAATCGGGATGGCTACACCTTC CASSSGRGNRDGYTF